Listed here are 7 T cell receptor beta chains from one sample, sequenced in a study of CD4 T cells in relation to SARS-CoV-2 and coronaviruses. Clones were sequenced by immunoSEQ multiplex PCR, and TCRdb holds only the in-frame ones, with some missing. Of 15,000 to 20,000 clones in the sample, 65% to 80% were seen once. No antigens are known for them. Before the COVID-19 pandemic, during about 2011-2019, CD4+ T cells were taken from unexposed donors. Isolation of CD4+ T cells took place after about 10 days in culture. Sequencing used CD4+ T cells from PBMCs, cultured in vitro. The receptor source for this set is a human donor in good health.

V is TRBV7-2 and J is TRBJ1-4, with TRBD1 identical over 7 bases. The ends lost 5 bases at V and 8 bases at J; junction bases unmatched: 5. The CDR3 covers 13 residues. Germline CDR1 reads SGHTA; CDR2 reads FQGNSA. The CDR3 nucleotides read TGTGCCAGCAGCCCCGGACAGGTGGAAAAACTGTTTTTT. It is translated as CASSPGQVEKLFF.

This clone was counted only a few times. V and J are TRBV7-9 and TRBJ1-1; TRBD1 is a possible D gene (5 bases). Trimming took 5 bases from V and 2 from J, leaving 15 bases between them. Per the germline V gene, CDR1 is SEHNR and CDR2 is FQNEAQ (reference sequence). The CDR3 contains 15 residues. In DNA form, the CDR3 reads TGTGCCAGCAGCCCCCGAATAGACAGAAACACTGAAGCTTTCTTT. The encoded protein is CASSPRIDRNTEAFF.

The V gene is TRBV27, the J gene TRBJ2-7; TRBD2 is a possible D gene (6 bases). CDR1 and CDR2 (germline): MNHEY, SMNVEV (reference sequence). CDR3 length: 14 residues. The germline V and J ends were trimmed by 8 bases and 3 bases, with 17 bases remaining between them. CDR3 region: CASGRGGSNYEQYF. CDR3 sequence (DNA): TGTGCCAGCGGACGGGGAGGTTCGAACTACGAGCAGTACTTC.

The J gene is TRBJ2-3, the V gene TRBV7-9; 10 positions match TRBD2. CDR1 SEHNR and CDR2 FQNEAQ come from the germline V gene (reference sequence). CDR3 length: 16 residues. The junction had 3 bases not matched to a gene; V was cut back by 2 bases and J by 1 base. The CDR3 protein is CASSLLAGVGTDTQYF. DNA of the CDR3: TGTGCCAGCAGCTTACTAGCGGGAGTTGGCACAGATACGCAGTATTTT. The full variable domain, with the rest looked up from reference TRBV7-9 and TRBJ2-3, is DTGVSQNPRHKITKRGQNVTFRCDPISEHNRLYWYRQTLGQGPEFLTYFQNEAQLEKSRLLSDRFSAERPKGSFSTLEIQRTEQGDSAMYLCASSLLAGVGTDTQYFGPGTRLTVL.

This clone was observed a handful of times. The chain recombines TRBV19 with TRBJ2-3, with unresolved D. Deletions cut 6 bases from V and 4 bases from J, with 14 bases between. The length of the CDR3 is 14 residues. Germline V gene lookup returns CDR1 LNHDA and CDR2 SQIVND (reference sequence). CDR3 DNA: TGTGCCAGTAGCGTCAATCCTCGGGCAGATACGCAGTATTTT. Its protein is CASSVNPRADTQYF.

This clone was found a few times. This chain connects TRBV3-1 (or the pseudogene TRBV3-2) to TRBJ2-2; D is perhaps TRBD2 (6 bases). Trimming stripped 6 bases from V and 4 bases from J, with 9 bases between. Germline CDR1 reads LGHDT; CDR2 reads YNNKEL (reference sequence). The CDR3 consists of 13 residues. Here the CDR3 reads CASRDYLTGELFF. CDR3 coding DNA: TGTGCCAGCAGGGACTACCTCACCGGGGAGCTGTTTTTT.

The chain is built from TRBV10-3 and TRBJ1-2; D might be TRBD1 (5 bases). Germline CDR1 reads ENHRY; CDR2 reads SYGVKD. Trimming removed 5 bases at V and 0 bases at J, with 16 bases between. The CDR3 sequence is 16 residues long. The CDR3 region is CAISPHPDTSNYGYTF. The CDR3 DNA sequence: TGTGCCATCAGTCCTCACCCGGACACCTCTAACTATGGCTACACCTTC.